This is a list of T cell receptor beta chains from one sample in a study of cytomegalovirus exposure and HLA in healthy donors. Using immunoSEQ multiplex PCR, the repertoire was profiled, and TCRdb retains in-frame clones only, with some absent. The sample records approximately 110,000 clones, about 80% being singletons. The specimen was PBMCs. These receptors originate from a woman in her forties or fifties in good health and CMV-seropositive. Both conserved end residues are part of each CDR3. The D gene is left open where the match is weak. Clone size is stated in some rows and not others, as once, few, many or a class when expanded.

V: TRBV9; size: few; J: TRBJ1-1; D: .; CDR3: CASSPRRNTEAFF; DNA: TGTGCCAGCAGCCCCCGCAGGAACACTGAAGCTTTCTTT
V: TRBV6-1; size: .; J: TRBJ2-3; D: TRBD2; CDR3: CARAISAGSTDTQYF; DNA: TGTGCCAGGGCAATTTCAGCGGGGAGCACAGATACGCAGTATTTT
V: TRBV13; size: once; J: TRBJ2-1; D: TRBD2; CDR3: CASSLYRLAGGSSYNEQFF; DNA: TGTGCCAGCAGCTTATATCGTCTAGCGGGGGGTAGCTCCTACAATGAGCAGTTCTTC
V: TRBV4-3; size: .; J: TRBJ2-4; D: .; CDR3: CASSQDQTGAGNIQYF; DNA: TGCGCCAGCAGCCAAGATCAGACGGGTGCCGGGAACATTCAGTACTTC
V: TRBV5-4; size: .; J: TRBJ1-1; D: .; CDR3: CASSSGTSFGEAFF; DNA: TGTGCCAGCAGCAGCGGGACCTCTTTCGGTGAGGCTTTCTTT
V: TRBV7-9; size: .; J: TRBJ1-1; D: TRBD1; CDR3: CSSSLGVTGFHFF; DNA: TGTTCCAGCAGCTTAGGTGTGACAGGGTTCCACTTCTTT
V: TRBV9; size: few; J: TRBJ1-3; D: .; CDR3: CASSVAGVGNTIYF; DNA: TGTGCCAGCAGCGTAGCAGGGGTTGGAAACACCATATATTTT
V: TRBV29-1; size: .; J: TRBJ1-1; D: TRBD1; CDR3: CSVPGTGLTEAFF; DNA: TGCAGCGTTCCCGGGACAGGGTTAACTGAAGCTTTCTTT
V: TRBV9; size: .; J: TRBJ1-1; D: TRBD1; CDR3: CASSSRTGSNTEAFF; DNA: TGTGCCAGCAGCTCCCGGACAGGATCGAACACTGAAGCTTTCTTT
V: TRBV6-5; size: .; J: TRBJ1-5; D: TRBD1; CDR3: CASSLQGGQPQHF; DNA: TGTGCCAGCAGTCTACAGGGGGGGCAGCCCCAGCATTTT
V: TRBV5-8; size: .; J: TRBJ2-2; D: .; CDR3: CASSLGPVAGTGELFF; DNA: TGTGCCAGCAGCTTGGGGCCAGTAGCTGGCACCGGGGAGCTGTTTTTT
V: TRBV6-5; size: .; J: TRBJ2-7; D: .; CDR3: CASSYSNRDFFKEQYF; DNA: TGTGCCAGCAGTTACTCCAACCGGGACTTCTTCAAAGAGCAGTACTTC
V: TRBV29-1; size: .; J: TRBJ1-3; D: .; CDR3: CSVVGGSGNTIYF; DNA: TGCAGCGTTGTCGGGGGCTCTGGAAACACCATATATTTT
V: TRBV7-3; size: .; J: TRBJ2-7; D: .; CDR3: CASSLMASSYEQYF; DNA: TGTGCCAGCAGCTTAATGGCAAGCTCCTACGAGCAGTACTTC
V: TRBV7-9; size: .; J: TRBJ2-5; D: .; CDR3: CASSPTGETQYF; DNA: TGTGCCAGCAGCCCCACGGGGGAGACCCAGTACTTC
V: TRBV5-4; size: .; J: TRBJ2-7; D: TRBD1; CDR3: CASSFQGAVYEQYF; DNA: TGTGCCAGCAGCTTTCAGGGGGCGGTGTACGAGCAGTACTTC
V: TRBV5-4; size: many; J: TRBJ2-5; D: TRBD2; CDR3: CASSFAGEGETQYF; DNA: TGTGCCAGCAGCTTCGCGGGGGAGGGGGAGACCCAGTACTTC
V: TRBV2; size: .; J: TRBJ2-5; D: TRBD1; CDR3: CASSRGQEETQYF; DNA: TGTGCCAGCAGTAGAGGACAGGAAGAGACCCAGTACTTC
V: TRBV5-1; size: .; J: TRBJ1-1; D: .; CDR3: CASSLFASLESRNTEAFF; DNA: TGCGCCAGCAGCTTGTTTGCATCATTGGAGAGTCGTAACACTGAAGCTTTCTTT
V: TRBV18; size: .; J: TRBJ2-2; D: TRBD1; CDR3: CASSPPRDRRTGELFF; DNA: TGTGCCAGCTCACCACCGAGGGACAGGCGGACCGGGGAGCTGTTTTTT
V: TRBV11-2; size: .; J: TRBJ1-3; D: TRBD1; CDR3: CASSARGQGFGNTIYF; DNA: TGTGCCAGCAGTGCCCGAGGACAGGGCTTTGGAAACACCATATATTTT
V: TRBV2; size: .; J: TRBJ1-6; D: .; CDR3: CASSERQTGHSPLHF; DNA: TGTGCCAGCAGTGAAAGACAGACCGGGCATTCACCCCTCCACTTT
V: TRBV5-1; size: .; J: TRBJ2-1; D: TRBD2; CDR3: CASSFGTSGRATYNEQFF; DNA: TGCGCCAGCAGCTTTGGGACTAGCGGGAGGGCCACCTACAATGAGCAGTTCTTC
V: TRBV7-9; size: .; J: TRBJ2-7; D: TRBD2; CDR3: CASSFVGGAYEQYF; DNA: TGTGCCAGCAGCTTTGTGGGGGGGGCCTACGAGCAGTACTTC
V: TRBV10-3; size: .; J: TRBJ2-3; D: .; CDR3: CAISVRGLTDTQYF; DNA: TGTGCCATCAGTGTGAGGGGACTCACAGATACGCAGTATTTT
V: TRBV11-1; size: .; J: TRBJ1-4; D: TRBD1; CDR3: CASSPGTAINEKLFF; DNA: TGTGCCAGCAGCCCGGGGACAGCTATTAATGAAAAACTGTTTTTT
V: TRBV9; size: .; J: TRBJ2-1; D: TRBD2; CDR3: CASSRGLAVEQFF; DNA: TGTGCCAGCAGCAGGGGACTAGCTGTAGAGCAGTTCTTC
V: TRBV5-6; size: .; J: TRBJ2-1; D: TRBD2; CDR3: CASSLEIAGEYNEQFF; DNA: TGTGCCAGCAGCTTGGAAATAGCGGGAGAGTACAATGAGCAGTTCTTC
V: TRBV10-3; size: .; J: TRBJ2-7; D: .; CDR3: CAISESGAPTYEQYF; DNA: TGTGCCATCAGTGAGTCTGGGGCGCCCACCTACGAGCAGTACTTC
V: TRBV11-2; size: .; J: TRBJ1-3; D: .; CDR3: CASSPRGGAGNTIYF; DNA: TGTGCCAGCAGCCCTCGGGGAGGTGCTGGAAACACCATATATTTT
V: TRBV6-1; size: .; J: TRBJ2-3; D: TRBD2; CDR3: CASSGWTSGSSDTQYF; DNA: TGTGCCAGCAGTGGGTGGACTAGCGGGAGCTCGGATACGCAGTATTTT
V: TRBV7-3; size: .; J: TRBJ2-7; D: TRBD1; CDR3: CASSQDRGPYEQYF; DNA: TGTGCCAGCAGCCAAGACAGGGGGCCCTACGAGCAGTACTTC
V: TRBV7-9; size: .; J: TRBJ2-5; D: .; CDR3: CASSPELAQYF; DNA: TGTGCCAGCAGCCCCGAGTTGGCCCAGTACTTC
V: TRBV27; size: .; J: TRBJ2-7; D: TRBD2; CDR3: CASSSLGGNSYEQYF; DNA: TGTGCCAGCAGCTCCCTGGGGGGGAACTCCTACGAGCAGTACTTC
V: TRBV7-9; size: .; J: TRBJ1-2; D: TRBD1; CDR3: CASSLVYETGQGGYTF; DNA: TGTGCCAGCAGCTTAGTATACGAGACGGGACAGGGCGGCTACACCTTC
V: TRBV18; size: .; J: TRBJ2-5; D: TRBD2; CDR3: CASSSGLAETQYF; DNA: TGTGCCAGCTCCTCTGGACTAGCAGAGACCCAGTACTTC
V: TRBV9; size: .; J: TRBJ1-4; D: TRBD1; CDR3: CASSEGAGTNEKLFF; DNA: TGTGCCAGCAGCGAGGGGGCGGGCACTAATGAAAAACTGTTTTTT
V: TRBV5-4; size: .; J: TRBJ2-5; D: TRBD2; CDR3: CASSLASGDRETQYF; DNA: TGTGCCAGCAGCTTGGCTAGCGGGGATAGGGAGACCCAGTACTTC
V: TRBV7-2; size: .; J: TRBJ2-7; D: .; CDR3: CASSHRGRGLPYEQYF; DNA: TGTGCCAGCAGCCATAGGGGGCGGGGACTTCCGTACGAGCAGTACTTC
V: TRBV7-9; size: .; J: TRBJ2-5; D: TRBD2; CDR3: CASSLTSRGAQYF; DNA: TGTGCCAGCAGCCTGACTAGCAGAGGGGCCCAGTACTTC
V: TRBV6-6; size: .; J: TRBJ2-1; D: TRBD2; CDR3: CASSYGLAGGGEQFF; DNA: TGTGCCAGCAGTTACGGCCTAGCGGGAGGCGGGGAGCAGTTCTTC
V: TRBV7-9; size: .; J: TRBJ2-7; D: .; CDR3: CASSLERDSYEQYF; DNA: TGTGCCAGCAGCTTAGAACGGGACTCCTACGAGCAGTACTTC
V: TRBV7-2; size: few; J: TRBJ1-2; D: .; CDR3: CASSPSAGWEGYTF; DNA: TGTGCCAGCAGCCCCTCGGCAGGGTGGGAAGGCTACACCTTC
V: TRBV13; size: .; J: TRBJ2-3; D: TRBD2; CDR3: CASSAPLAGAADTQYF; DNA: TGTGCCAGCAGCGCCCCACTAGCGGGGGCCGCAGATACGCAGTATTTT
V: TRBV6-5; size: .; J: TRBJ1-2; D: .; CDR3: CASSYGDGTSGYTF; DNA: TGTGCCAGCAGTTACGGGGATGGGACTAGTGGCTACACCTTC
V: TRBV5-4; size: .; J: TRBJ1-3; D: .; CDR3: CASSLDRNTIYF; DNA: TGTGCCAGCAGCTTAGACAGAAACACCATATATTTT
V: TRBV7-2; size: .; J: TRBJ2-5; D: TRBD2; CDR3: CASSLGLAGAETQYF; DNA: TGTGCCAGCAGCTTAGGGCTAGCGGGAGCCGAGACCCAGTACTTC
V: TRBV7-2; size: few; J: TRBJ1-4; D: TRBD1; CDR3: CASSLVPGQGPNEKLFF; DNA: TGTGCCAGCAGCTTAGTTCCGGGACAGGGGCCTAATGAAAAACTGTTTTTT
V: TRBV19; size: .; J: TRBJ2-7; D: .; CDR3: CASSGGNEQYF; DNA: TGTGCCAGTAGTGGCGGGAACGAGCAGTACTTC
V: TRBV6-6; size: .; J: TRBJ2-1; D: .; CDR3: CASSPPRSLAYNEQFF; DNA: TGTGCCAGCAGCCCCCCCCGCAGTTTGGCCTACAATGAGCAGTTCTTC
V: TRBV7-2; size: few; J: TRBJ2-2; D: .; CDR3: CASSVDPLGAGELFF; DNA: TGTGCCAGCAGCGTGGACCCTCTAGGGGCCGGGGAGCTGTTTTTT
V: TRBV7-3; size: once; J: TRBJ2-4; D: .; CDR3: CASSYEGGAADSQYF; DNA: TGTGCCAGCAGCTATGAGGGCGGGGCGGCTGACAGTCAGTACTTC
V: TRBV7-9; size: .; J: TRBJ2-1; D: TRBD2; CDR3: CASSTSSGSYNEQFF; DNA: TGTGCCAGCAGCACTTCTAGCGGCTCCTACAATGAGCAGTTCTTC
V: TRBV2; size: .; J: TRBJ1-5; D: .; CDR3: CASSEMGGKDQPQHF; DNA: TGTGCCAGCAGTGAAATGGGGGGGAAGGATCAGCCCCAGCATTTT
V: TRBV7-2; size: .; J: TRBJ2-3; D: .; CDR3: CASSLEWGAPDTQYF; DNA: TGTGCCAGCAGCTTAGAGTGGGGAGCCCCAGATACGCAGTATTTT
V: TRBV7-8; size: few; J: TRBJ2-1; D: .; CDR3: CASSTQGYEQFF; DNA: TGTGCCAGCAGCACCCAGGGGTATGAGCAGTTCTTC